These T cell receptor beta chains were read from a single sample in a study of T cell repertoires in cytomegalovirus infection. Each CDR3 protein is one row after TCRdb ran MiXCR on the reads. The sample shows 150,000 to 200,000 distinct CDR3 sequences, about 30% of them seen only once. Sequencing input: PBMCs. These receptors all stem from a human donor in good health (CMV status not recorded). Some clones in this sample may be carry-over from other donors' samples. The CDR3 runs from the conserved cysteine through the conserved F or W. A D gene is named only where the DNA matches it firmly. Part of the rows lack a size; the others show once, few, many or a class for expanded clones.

CASSLEQIQETQYF | TGTGCCAGCAGCTTAGAACAGATCCAAGAGACCCAGTACTTC | TRBJ2-5 | . | TRBV7-9 | few
CSVTWRGVNTEAFF | TGCAGCGTCACGTGGAGGGGAGTGAACACTGAAGCTTTCTTT | TRBJ1-1 | . | TRBV29-1 | .
CASSERTGWWQYF | TGTGCCAGCAGCGAGCGGACAGGGTGGTGGCAGTACTTC | TRBJ2-7 | TRBD1 | TRBV7-2 | many
CASSYGVLTWETQYF | TGTGCCAGCAGTTACGGGGTCCTAACGTGGGAGACCCAGTACTTC | TRBJ2-5 | . | TRBV6-6 | .
CASSVGPLSGYTF | TGTGCCAGCAGTGTAGGGCCTTTGAGCGGCTACACCTTC | TRBJ1-2 | . | TRBV2 | once
CASSLLGWDSPLHF | TGTGCCAGCAGTTTACTCGGTTGGGATTCACCCCTCCACTTT | TRBJ1-6 | . | TRBV28 | .
CASSRARWDEAFF | TGCGCCAGCAGCCGAGCTAGGTGGGATGAAGCTTTCTTT | TRBJ1-1 | . | TRBV4-1 | .
CASGPKRADTQYF | TGTGCTAGTGGCCCAAAACGGGCAGATACGCAGTATTTT | TRBJ2-3 | . | TRBV12-5 | .
CASSLGTPVNQPQHF | TGTGCCAGCAGCTTAGGGACCCCAGTCAATCAGCCCCAGCATTTT | TRBJ1-5 | . | TRBV7-2 | few
CSARIGRRLNEKLFF | TGCAGTGCTAGAATCGGCCGACGACTAAATGAAAAACTGTTTTTT | TRBJ1-4 | . | TRBV20-1 | .